One and the same sample provided the 7 T cell receptor beta chains below, sequenced in a study of neoadjuvant anti-PD-1 for oral cavity cancer. The data were produced by immunoSEQ multiplex PCR, yet TCRdb's version contains in-frame clones alone and is incomplete. The sample includes 30,000 to 35,000 clones, about 87% of them seen just once. The material sequenced was PBMCs, taken before nivolumab (anti-PD-1) treatment. These receptors came from a person between 40 and 85 years old with oral cavity squamous cell carcinoma.

The genes are TRBV7-2 and TRBJ1-5, with D unresolved. Germline CDR1 and CDR2: SGHTA and FQGNSA. The CDR3 sequence is 15 residues long. The germline V and J ends were trimmed by 1 base and 8 bases, with 15 bases remaining between them. The CDR3 DNA reads TGTGCCAGCAGCTTAGAAGGGTCCCGGATCAAGCCCCAGCATTTT. The encoded protein is CASSLEGSRIKPQHF.

The chain has TRBV5-4 and TRBJ2-1; 8 nucleotides match TRBD1. This CDR3 is built from 16 residues. The junction had 11 bases not matched to a gene; V was cut back by 4 bases and J by 5 bases. Germline V gives CDR1 SGHNT, CDR2 YYREEE (reference sequence). CDR3 sequence reads: CASSDARDRSNNEQFF. CDR3 nucleotides: TGTGCCAGCAGCGACGCCCGGGACAGGAGTAACAATGAGCAGTTCTTC.

This clone was counted a single time. The CDR3 loop reads CSAWNAGRSDRGFSYEQYF. CDR3 in DNA: TGCAGCGCATGGAATGCGGGCCGATCGGACAGGGGATTTTCCTACGAGCAGTACTTC. J is TRBJ2-7 and V is TRBV29-1, with TRBD1 matching 9 bases. The CDR3 sequence is 19 residues long. J was trimmed by 1 base and V by 7 bases; bases with no gene match: 23. Looked up from germline, CDR1 is SQVTM and CDR2 is ANQGSEA.

The CDR3 DNA reads as TGTGCCAGCAGCGTATCTGTCGACACTGAAGCTTTCTTT. Its translation is CASSVSVDTEAFF. This chain connects TRBV9 to TRBJ1-1; D call uncertain. The germline CDR1 and CDR2 sequences are SGDLS and YYNGEE. CDR3 length: 13 amino acids. Trimming took off 1 base at V and 3 bases at J, with 7 bases between the two ends.

The chain recombines TRBV7-2 with TRBJ2-1; 7 positions match TRBD2. The CDR3 sequence is 15 residues long. With V trimmed by 2 bases and J by 7 bases, 8 bases remained unmatched. CDR1 SGHTA and CDR2 FQGNSA come from the germline V gene. The CDR3 region has the DNA TGTGCCAGCAGCTTAAGGAGCGGGGCCGGGAATGAGCAGTTCTTC. This sequence encodes CASSLRSGAGNEQFF.

This sequence joins TRBV18 and TRBJ1-1; 10 bases agree with TRBD1. This CDR3 is 16 amino acids long. CDR1 is KGHSH, CDR2 LQKENI, per germline. After removal of 3 bases from V and 1 base from J, the junction contained 5 bases not matched to a gene. The CDR3 sequence is CASSPGTGAGNTEAFF. The DNA for the CDR3 is TGTGCCAGCTCACCCGGGACAGGGGCTGGGAACACTGAAGCTTTCTTT.

CDR3 DNA: TGTGCCAGCAGCCTGGGACAGGGGTTGAACACTGAAGCTTTCTTT. Translating it yields CASSLGQGLNTEAFF. The rearrangement uses TRBV7-6 and TRBJ1-1; 10 bases match TRBD1. V lost 5 bases and J lost 0; bases outside the gene matches: 3. This CDR3 spans 15 amino acids. Germline lookup yields CDR1 SGHVS and CDR2 FNYEAQ. The whole variable domain, remainder taken from reference TRBV7-6 and TRBJ1-1, is GAGVSQSPRYKVTKRGQDVALRCDPISGHVSLYWYRQALGQGPEFLTYFNYEAQQDKSGLPNDRFSAERPEGSISTLTIQRTEQRDSAMYRCASSLGQGLNTEAFFGQGTRLTVV.